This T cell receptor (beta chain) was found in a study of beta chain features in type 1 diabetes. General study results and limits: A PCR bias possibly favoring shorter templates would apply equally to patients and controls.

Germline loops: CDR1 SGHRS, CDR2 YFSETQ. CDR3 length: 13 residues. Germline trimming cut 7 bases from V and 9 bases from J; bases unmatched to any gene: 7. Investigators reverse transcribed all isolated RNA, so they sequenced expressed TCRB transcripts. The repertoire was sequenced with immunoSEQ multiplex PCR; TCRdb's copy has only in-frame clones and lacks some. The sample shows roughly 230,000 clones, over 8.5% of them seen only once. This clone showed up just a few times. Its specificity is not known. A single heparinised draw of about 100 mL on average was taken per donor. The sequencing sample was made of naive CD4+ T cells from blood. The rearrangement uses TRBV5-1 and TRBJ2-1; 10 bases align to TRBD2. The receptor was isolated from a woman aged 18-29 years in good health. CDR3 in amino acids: CASGAGGPGEQFF. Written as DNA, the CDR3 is TGCGCCAGCGGAGCGGGGGGGCCTGGTGAGCAGTTCTTC.